This T cell receptor beta chain is drawn from a study of control samples from healthy donors and cancer patients (dated by TCRdb to 2020 to 2021). The receptor library was made with the immunoSEQ multiplex PCR assay. The table was pulled from immuneACCESS by TCRdb, which kept in-frame rearrangements only. Such tables lose some clones; where checked, under half of the loss comes from unresolved V genes, and the rest has no known cause. In all, the sample holds some 140,000 clones, and 90% to 95% of those were seen once. The top ten hold approximately 14% of the sample. From its cysteine to its phenylalanine, the CDR3 spans 14 amino acids. The entry retains the CDR3 DNA only, 42 bases that are in frame from base 1. CDR1 and CDR2 are read off the germline V gene as MNHEY and SVGAGI. The V and J ends are trimmed by 6 bases and 2 bases, leaving 13 bases between them. Comments on this clone: The clone's antigen remains unknown. Base-call qualities are not available, and no considerably larger clone is one nucleotide away.

The chain uses TRBV6-5 and TRBJ1-2; the best D guess is TRBD1, with 6 bases matching. Sequencing was done on a sample of PBMCs. The clonotype was recovered from a man between 60 and 75 years old with colorectal cancer. The CDR3 corresponds to CASRANGGNYGYTF. Here is the DNA: TGTGCCAGCAGGGCTAATGGGGGCAACTATGGCTACACCTTC.